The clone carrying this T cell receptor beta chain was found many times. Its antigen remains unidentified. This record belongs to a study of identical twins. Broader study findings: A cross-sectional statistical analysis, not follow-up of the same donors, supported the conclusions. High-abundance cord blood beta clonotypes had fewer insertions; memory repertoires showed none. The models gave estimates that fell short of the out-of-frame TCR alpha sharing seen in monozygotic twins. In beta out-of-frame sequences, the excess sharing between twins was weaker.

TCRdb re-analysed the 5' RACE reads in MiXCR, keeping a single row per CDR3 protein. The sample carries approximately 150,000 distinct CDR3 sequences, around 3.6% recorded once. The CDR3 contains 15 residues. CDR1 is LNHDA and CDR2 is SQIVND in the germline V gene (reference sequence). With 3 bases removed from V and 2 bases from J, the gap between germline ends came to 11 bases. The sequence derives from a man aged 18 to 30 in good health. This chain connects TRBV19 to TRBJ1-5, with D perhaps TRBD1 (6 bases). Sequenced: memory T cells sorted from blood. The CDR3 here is CASSMVRTGNQPQHF. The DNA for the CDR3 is TGTGCCAGTAGTATGGTGCGGACAGGCAATCAGCCCCAGCATTTT.